Below, one T cell receptor beta chain is given with its context. The specificity of this receptor is unknown. Base quality data are lacking; no much larger clone is found one base away. The entry originates in a study of T cells in narcolepsy listed by TCRdb under 2018. For the wider study: The study enrolled patients with narcolepsy type 1 or type 2 (NT1, NT2) together with healthy control donors. The study sought autoreactive T cells targeting hypocretin neuron self-antigens (hypocretin, TRIB2) in narcolepsy patients, using TCR Vbeta sequencing to track clonotypes in blood and CSF.

CDR1 and CDR2, per the germline V gene, are SGHTA and FQGTGA. From the cysteine up to the phenylalanine, the CDR3 has a length of 15 residues. The only DNA kept is the CDR3, 45 bases in frame from the first base. The junction shows trimming of 1 base on V and 7 bases on J, plus 14 bases between the germline ends. Paper-wide results and their limitations: Patients and controls had similar numbers of sequenced blood memory CD4+ clonotypes, with averages of around 41,000 in patients and 30,000 to 35,000 in controls. Some blood memory CD4+ repertoires from patients and controls contained no sequences matching autoreactive T cell clones. Plots comparing CSF and blood CD4+ T cell clonotypes from the same patient highlighted HCRT-specific and TRIB2-specific autoreactive clonotypes. Autoreactive clonotypes were reported to be detected serially in the blood of the same patients and of different patients, but not in the blood of healthy controls.

For TCR Vbeta sequencing, memory CD4+ T cells were sorted ex vivo from the peripheral blood of both healthy controls and narcolepsy patients. Receptor libraries were prepared by the immunoSEQ multiplex PCR assay. The immuneACCESS repertoire file appears here via TCRdb, limited to in-frame rearrangements. These files lack a portion of the clones; in checked studies, under half of the deficit traces to unresolved V genes, and the cause of the others is not known. In all, the sample holds tens of thousands of clones, and 75% to 85% of those were seen once. 6.6% of the sample lies in the top ten. Source material: memory (CD45RA-) CD4+ T cells from blood. This sample's cell subset or site label indicates: memory T cells sorted ex vivo from peripheral blood. This clonotype was obtained from a human donor in good health. The chain was built from TRBV7-3 and TRBJ1-5; TRBD1 could be the D gene, as 6 bases match. The CDR3 region reads CASSLIVGGRQPQHF. The nucleotide sequence is TGTGCCAGCAGCTTAATTGTCGGGGGGCGGCAGCCCCAGCATTTT.